Listed below are T cell receptor beta chains from one sample, sequenced in a study of blood T cell repertoires in COVID-19. The repertoire was sequenced with immunoSEQ multiplex PCR; TCRdb's copy has only in-frame clones and lacks some. Here the sample spans about 170,000 clones, about 89% being singletons. The specimen was peripheral blood. All receptors derive from a man between 65 and 80 years old with acute or convalescent COVID-19. Both conserved end residues are trimmed from each CDR3. D genes are given only for firm matches. Clone size appears in some rows only: once, few, many, or a class for an expanded clone.

CDR3aa,v_gene,d_gene,abundance
ASSRQGMMETQY,TRBV6-5,TRBD1,-
ASTPGDLTDTQY,TRBV6-5,-,-
ASSARESSPLH,TRBV2,-,-
ASSRERQTTDTQY,TRBV2,-,-
ASSSAPGQTYEQY,TRBV7-2,TRBD1,-
ASSRTSGSSYNEQF,TRBV5-1,TRBD2,-
ASSSRTGVFYEQY,TRBV28,TRBD1,-
SVPSAGGGSYGYT,TRBV29-1,-,-
ASSLLRKGWNEQF,TRBV28,-,-
ASSSMAGRADTGELF,TRBV7-3,TRBD2,-
ASFPGTSGYEQY,TRBV5-1,TRBD2,-
ASSPPSSEKLF,TRBV18,-,few
SVEPGQGDEQY,TRBV29-1,TRBD1,few
ASSLETQENTGELF,TRBV5-1,-,-
ASSLTGRSYEQC,TRBV6-6,-,-
ASSFHDRDGYT,TRBV6-5,TRBD1,-
ASSWDRGAYEQY,TRBV7-2,TRBD2,-
ASSLSGGDTQY,TRBV7-9,TRBD2,-
ASSKGGSYEQY,TRBV5-4,-,-
ASKQNLNTEAF,TRBV12-3/TRBV12-4,-,few
ATSRLKGGLTDTQY,TRBV15,-,once
ASSLAREETQY,TRBV7-9,-,-
ASSSNQQGAGGNTIY,TRBV28,TRBD1,-
ASSRDRPNTGELF,TRBV6-5,TRBD1,-
ASSLTGFSYGYT,TRBV27,-,-
ASSLGQAGAEQY,TRBV11-1,TRBD1,-
ASRKTGGPETQY,TRBV28,TRBD1,-
ASYRFPSYEQY,TRBV2,-,-
ASSSDREAGNTIY,TRBV7-2,TRBD1,-
ASSLTGFQDEQY,TRBV28,-,-
ASRGTGDSPLH,TRBV5-1,TRBD1,-
ASGQGTNYGYT,TRBV10-1,TRBD1,-
ASSPVVRDTQY,TRBV11-2,-,-
ASSPTSGTSTDTQY,TRBV9,TRBD2,-
AGRQGPDTEAF,TRBV6-5,TRBD1,-
ASSLGGENEKLF,TRBV28,-,-
ASSLIPGQGRTSTDTQY,TRBV5-1,TRBD1,-
ASSLPSFGYT,TRBV12-3/TRBV12-4,-,-
ATSDMEAGGANEQF,TRBV24-1,TRBD1,-
ASSPRTGRDTEAF,TRBV4-1,TRBD1,-
ASSVVGGGYT,TRBV9,-,-
SASKGDEQF,TRBV20-1,-,few